The T cell receptor beta chain under discussion was sequenced for a study of T-cell memory formation after mild COVID-19. Overall study findings and caveats: Pre-infection memory contained some responding clones, which suggested that cross-reactive memory had joined.

As concerns this clonotype: Antigen: not known.

Each CDR3 protein gets one entry after TCRdb re-called the 5' RACE reads with MiXCR. Of approximately 150,000 distinct CDR3 sequences listed, about 19% are singletons. The CDR3 consists of 16 residues. CDR1 is LGHNA, CDR2 YNFKEQ, per germline. V lost 1 base to trimming and J lost 4 bases, with 16 bases between them. Source material: PBMCs or a T cell subset sorted from them (not recorded which). This chain uses TRBV4-2 with TRBJ1-2; D is ambiguous. This clonotype was obtained from an adult woman who had mild COVID-19 (a few samples of this study predate the infection). Cell type and time point are not known. The CDR3 DNA is TGTGCCAGCAGCCAAGGGCTAGGGCAGGAGGCCTATGGCTACACCTTC. It translates to CASSQGLGQEAYGYTF.